This T cell receptor (beta chain) is drawn from a study of T cell responses to AZD1222 COVID-19 vaccine. Regarding the study as a whole: No day 14 peak samples; only post-peak repertoires were characterized. Donors were largely white British and mainly female; clonal diversity was possibly underestimated.

The method was immunoSEQ multiplex PCR; TCRdb's version includes in-frame clones alone and lacks a portion of them. The repertoire has around 200,000 clones, around nine tenths of them found once; the top ten carry more than 25%. The length of the CDR3 is 13 residues. The germline V and J ends were trimmed by 5 bases and 5 bases, with 11 bases remaining between them. Germline CDR1 KGHSH, CDR2 LQKENI. About this clone: Antigen unknown.

The chain joins TRBV18 to TRBJ2-3; D remains unclear. The TCR comes from an adult who received the AZD1222 COVID-19 vaccine. Sequenced here: peripheral blood, sampled 28 days after the second AZD1222 dose. The CDR3 nucleotides are TGTGCCAGCTCAGAATCCCGTGAAGATACGCAGTATTTT. Encoded protein: CASSESREDTQYF.